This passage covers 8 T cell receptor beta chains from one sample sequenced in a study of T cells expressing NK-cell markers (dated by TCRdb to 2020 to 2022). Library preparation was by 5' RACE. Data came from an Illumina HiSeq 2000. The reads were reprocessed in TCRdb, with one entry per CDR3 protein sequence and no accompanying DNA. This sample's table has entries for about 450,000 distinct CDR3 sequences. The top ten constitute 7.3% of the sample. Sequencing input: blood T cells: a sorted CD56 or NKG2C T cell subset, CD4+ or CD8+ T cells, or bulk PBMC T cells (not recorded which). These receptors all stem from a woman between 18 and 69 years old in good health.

This chain's CDR3 is CASSLHRPWAGELFF. The rearrangement uses TRBV5-8 and TRBJ2-2; the D call from TCRdb, TRBD2, cannot be confirmed without DNA. This CDR3 has 15 amino acids. Germline CDR1 SGHTS, CDR2 YDEGEE. The whole variable domain, filled in from reference TRBV5-8 and TRBJ2-2, reads EAGVTQSPTHLIKTRGQQATLRCSPISGHTSVYWYQQALGLGLQFLLWYDEGEERNRGNFPPRFSGRQFPNYSSELNVNALELEDSALYLCASSLHRPWAGELFFGEGSRLTVL.

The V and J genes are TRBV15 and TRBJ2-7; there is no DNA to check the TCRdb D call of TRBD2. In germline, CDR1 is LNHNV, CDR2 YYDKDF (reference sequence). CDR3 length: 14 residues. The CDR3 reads CATSQTSGSLEQYF.

The CDR3 spells CASSTGVSSYEQYF. The rearrangement links TRBV9 to TRBJ2-7. CDR1 is SGDLS and CDR2 is YYNGEE in the germline V gene. The CDR3 length is 14 residues.

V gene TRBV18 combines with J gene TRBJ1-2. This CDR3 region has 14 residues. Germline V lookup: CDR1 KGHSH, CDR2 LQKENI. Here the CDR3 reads CASSPQGFDYGYTF.

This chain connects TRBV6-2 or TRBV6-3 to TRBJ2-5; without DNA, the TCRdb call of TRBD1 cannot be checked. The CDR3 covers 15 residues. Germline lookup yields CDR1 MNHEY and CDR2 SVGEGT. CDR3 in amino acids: CASNSGTTAQETQYF.

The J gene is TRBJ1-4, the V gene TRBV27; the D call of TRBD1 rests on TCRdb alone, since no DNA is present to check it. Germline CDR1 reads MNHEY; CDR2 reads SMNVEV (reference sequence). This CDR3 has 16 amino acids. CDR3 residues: CASSPRPGTGDEKLFF.

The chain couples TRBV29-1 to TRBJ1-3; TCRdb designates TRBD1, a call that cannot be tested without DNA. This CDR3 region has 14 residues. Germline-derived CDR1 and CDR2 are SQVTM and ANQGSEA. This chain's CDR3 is CSVHGTLSGNTIYF. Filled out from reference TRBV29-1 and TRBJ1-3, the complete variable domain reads SAVISQKPSRDICQRGTSLTIQCQVDSQVTMMFWYRQQPGQSLTLIATANQGSEATYESGFVIDKFPISRPNLTFSTLTVSNMSPEDSSIYLCSVHGTLSGNTIYFGEGSWLTVV.

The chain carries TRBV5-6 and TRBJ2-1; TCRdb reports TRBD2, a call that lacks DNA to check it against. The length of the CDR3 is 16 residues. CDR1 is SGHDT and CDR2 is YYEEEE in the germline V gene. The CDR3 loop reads CASSYALAGGSNEQFF.